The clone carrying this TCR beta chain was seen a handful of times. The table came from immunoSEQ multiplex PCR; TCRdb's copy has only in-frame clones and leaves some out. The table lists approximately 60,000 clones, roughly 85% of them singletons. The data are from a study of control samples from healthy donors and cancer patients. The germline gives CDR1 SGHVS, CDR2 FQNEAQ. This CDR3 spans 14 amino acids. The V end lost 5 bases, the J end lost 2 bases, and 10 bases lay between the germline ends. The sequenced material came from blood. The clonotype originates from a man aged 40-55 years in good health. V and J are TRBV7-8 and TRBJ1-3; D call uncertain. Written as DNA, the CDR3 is TGTGCCAGCAGCCCACAGAGACCTGGAAACACCATATATTTT. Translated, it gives CASSPQRPGNTIYF.